This TCR beta chain comes out of a study of T-cell memory formation after mild COVID-19. Study-wide results and limits: Some clones that responded turned up in pre-infection memory, which suggests that cross-reactive memory joined in.

This clonotype was counted only a few times. Its antigen remains unidentified. TCRdb processed the 5' RACE reads anew with MiXCR; each CDR3 protein has one entry. The table lists almost 550,000 distinct CDR3 sequences, roughly 20% of them singletons, with 12% in the top ten. The CDR3 is made up of 16 amino acids. From germline, CDR1 is SGHRS and CDR2 YFSETQ. Unmatched junction bases numbered 6, after V lost 0 bases and J lost 5 bases. Sequencing input: PBMCs or a T cell subset sorted from them (not recorded which). The J gene is TRBJ2-1, the V gene TRBV5-1; TRBD2 agrees at 9 bases. The origin of this receptor is an adult woman who had mild COVID-19 (a few samples of this study predate the infection). Cell type and time point are not known. DNA of the CDR3: TGCGCCAGCAGCTTGGAGAGCGGGAGGCCTAACAATGAGCAGTTCTTC. Translation gives CASSLESGRPNNEQFF. The full variable domain, completed using reference TRBV5-1 and TRBJ2-1, is KAGVTQTPRYLIKTRGQQVTLSCSPISGHRSVSWYQQTPGQGLQFLFEYFSETQRNKGNFPGRFSGRQFSNSRSEMNVSTLELGDSALYLCASSLESGRPNNEQFFGPGTRLTVL.